This T cell receptor (beta chain) originates from a study of T-cell memory formation after mild COVID-19. Study at large: In these data, TCR clusters were largely donor specific. Points from the study as a whole: Clones that contracted from day 15 to 85 were balanced CD4/CD8, while later expanders leaned CD4+.

The V gene lost 4 bases and the J gene lost 5 bases, with 20 bases spanning the gap. Germline V gene data show CDR1 as MGHRA and CDR2 as YSYEKL. The CDR3 spans 16 residues. For this clonotype: Its matching antigen is unknown.

MiXCR was run by TCRdb on the 5' RACE reads, yielding one entry per CDR3 protein. The sample records 350,000 to 500,000 distinct CDR3 sequences, 20% to 25% being singletons. Material for sequencing was PBMCs or a T cell subset sorted from them (not recorded which). The chain uses TRBV4-1 and TRBJ1-2; D is unclear. The TCR sequence derives from an adult woman who had mild COVID-19 (a few samples of this study predate the infection). Cell type and time point are not known. CDR3 in amino acids: CASSPNLGREAYGYTF. CDR3 DNA sequence: TGCGCCAGCAGCCCCAACTTAGGAAGGGAGGCGTATGGCTACACCTTC.